Listed here are 14 T cell receptor beta chains from one sample, sequenced in a study of human thymus T cells. The thymus tissue came from resections taken during corrective heart surgery. The protocol was immunoSEQ multiplex PCR, while the TCRdb copy is restricted to in-frame clones and leaves out a portion. The table lists about 78,000 clones, 90% to 98% of them singletons. Sequences were obtained from thymus tissue. These receptors came from a boy younger than two with a congenital heart defect but otherwise immunologically healthy.

CDR3 coding DNA: TGTGCCAGCTCCCGCGTAGGACCATTCTACGAGCAGTACTTC. The encoded protein is CASSRVGPFYEQYF. V usage is TRBV18 and J usage is TRBJ2-7; no firm D call. CDR3 length: 14 residues. V lost 6 bases to trimming and J lost 3 bases, with 15 bases between them. Germline CDR1 is KGHSH and CDR2 is LQKENI.

CDR3 DNA: TGTGCCAGCAGGGGACCCCGGGCATATAGCAATCAGCCCCAGCATTTT. Encoded protein: CASRGPRAYSNQPQHF. The V call is TRBV2, the J call TRBJ1-5; tentatively, D is TRBD1 (5 bases). The germline CDR1 and CDR2 sequences are SNHLY and FYNNEI. The CDR3 is 16 residues long. V dropped 6 bases and J dropped 0 bases, with 15 bases sitting between them.

The genes are TRBV7-2 and TRBJ2-3; possible D gene TRBD2, 5 bases. Trimming stripped 3 bases from V and 4 bases from J, with 14 bases between. The germline V gene has CDR1 SGHTA and CDR2 FQGNSA. The CDR3 is 15 residues long. The CDR3 region is CASSFSPSRSDTQYF. CDR3 DNA sequence: TGTGCCAGCAGCTTTTCCCCTAGCAGGTCAGATACGCAGTATTTT.

This clone has only one observation. V is TRBV5-1 and J is TRBJ2-7; the match to TRBD1 covers 9 bases. Trimming at V came to 7 bases and at J to 3 bases, leaving 8 bases not matched to a gene. CDR1 is SGHRS and CDR2 is YFSETQ in the germline V gene. The CDR3 totals 14 residues. The CDR3 DNA reads TGCGCCAGCGAACCTTCGGGACAGGGCTACGAGCAGTACTTC. Translation: CASEPSGQGYEQYF.

This chain joins TRBV10-1 and TRBJ2-1; TRBD2 matches 10 bases. This CDR3 has 17 residues. Germline assignment: CDR1 WNHNN and CDR2 SYGVQD (reference sequence). The J segment lost 5 bases and the V segment lost 4 bases, leaving 11 bases of the junction unmatched. CDR3 residues: CASSAKREGRRNNEQFF. In DNA, the CDR3 is TGCGCCAGCAGTGCAAAGCGGGAGGGCCGTAGGAACAATGAGCAGTTCTTC.

The chain joins TRBV5-1 to TRBJ2-7; 13 bases map to TRBD2. The V gene's germline CDR1 is SGHRS and CDR2 YFSETQ. This CDR3 spans 16 amino acids. Trimming cost V 4 bases and J 2 bases; bases outside gene matches: 6. CDR3 region: CASSPGLAGFTYEQYF. The CDR3 region has the DNA TGCGCCAGCAGCCCGGGACTAGCGGGATTTACCTACGAGCAGTACTTC.

This clone was recorded once. The rearrangement links TRBV14 to TRBJ1-1; no firm D call. Per the germline V gene, CDR1 is SGHDN and CDR2 is FVKESK. V lost 2 bases and J 4 bases, leaving 11 bases between the germline ends. The CDR3 loop spans 14 amino acids. CDR3 DNA sequence: TGTGCCAGCAGCCAAACGACCGAGGGCACTGAAGCTTTCTTT. This sequence encodes CASSQTTEGTEAFF.

The chain couples TRBV5-4 to TRBJ2-2; 8 bases line up with TRBD2. The CDR3 extends over 16 amino acids. The germline CDR1 and CDR2 sequences are SGHNT and YYREEE (reference sequence). The V segment lost 1 base and the J segment 4 bases; nucleotides outside the gene matches: 6. The CDR3 loop is CASSLRGGATTGELFF. DNA for the CDR3: TGTGCCAGCAGCTTGCGGGGGGGCGCGACCACCGGGGAGCTGTTTTTT.

The chain joins TRBV28 to TRBJ1-5; D might be TRBD1 (6 bases). The germline CDR1 and CDR2 sequences are MDHEN and SYDVKM. The CDR3 covers 16 residues. The V end was cut by 1 base, the J end by 3 bases, with 13 bases between. In DNA, the CDR3 is TGTGCCAGCAGTTTATTAACAGGGTGGGACAATCAGCCCCAGCATTTT. This encodes CASSLLTGWDNQPQHF.

V and J are TRBV4-1 and TRBJ2-2, with 11 positions matching TRBD2. This CDR3 region has 16 residues. V trimming: 3 bases; J trimming: 6 bases; junction bases outside the gene matches: 6. In germline, CDR1 is MGHRA, CDR2 YSYEKL. CDR3 in DNA: TGCGCCAGCAGCCACACTAGCGGGAGAGGGGCCGGGGAGCTGTTTTTT. This translates into CASSHTSGRGAGELFF.

V and J are TRBV19 and TRBJ1-3; D unresolved. Germline CDR1 reads LNHDA; CDR2 reads SQIVND (reference sequence). The CDR3 spans 20 residues. Trimming cost V 6 bases and J 0 bases, with 27 bases left between them. The CDR3 DNA is TGTGCCAGTAGGCCCGTTTTGGTGGGTTCTCAGACCTACTCTGGAAACACCATATATTTT. Its translation is CASRPVLVGSQTYSGNTIYF.

The chain recombines TRBV30 with TRBJ1-6, with TRBD1 identical over 9 bases. V was clipped by 2 bases and J by 9 bases; unmatched bases: 8. Germline V gene lookup returns CDR1 GTSNPN and CDR2 SVGIG (reference sequence). CDR3 length: 15 residues. The CDR3: CAWSNPGDRVSPLHF. The CDR3 DNA follows: TGTGCCTGGAGTAATCCAGGGGACAGGGTTTCACCCCTCCACTTT. Full variable domain (rest looked up from reference TRBV30 and TRBJ1-6): SQTIHQWPATLVQPVGSPLSLECTVEGTSNPNLYWYRQAAGRGLQLLFYSVGIGQISSEVPQNLSASRPQDRQFILSSKKLLLSDSGFYLCAWSNPGDRVSPLHFGNGTRLTVT.

V and J are TRBV2 and TRBJ1-2, with 9 nucleotides matching TRBD1. The CDR3 extends over 16 amino acids. Germline trimming cut 4 bases from V and 8 bases from J; bases unmatched to any gene: 14. In germline, CDR1 is SNHLY, CDR2 FYNNEI. CDR3 nucleotides: TGTGCCAGCAGTGGACGTGGACAGGGGAGAGTGGAAGGCTACACCTTC. The encoded protein is CASSGRGQGRVEGYTF.

As DNA, the CDR3 is TGTGCCAGCAGTTTCCTTCACAGGGACGGCTATGGCTACACCTTC. It is translated as CASSFLHRDGYGYTF. The chain carries TRBV28 and TRBJ1-2; TRBD1 might be the D (6 bases). The CDR3 length is 15 residues. Germline CDR1 and CDR2: MDHEN and SYDVKM. Trimming cost V 3 bases and J 4 bases, with 15 bases left between them.